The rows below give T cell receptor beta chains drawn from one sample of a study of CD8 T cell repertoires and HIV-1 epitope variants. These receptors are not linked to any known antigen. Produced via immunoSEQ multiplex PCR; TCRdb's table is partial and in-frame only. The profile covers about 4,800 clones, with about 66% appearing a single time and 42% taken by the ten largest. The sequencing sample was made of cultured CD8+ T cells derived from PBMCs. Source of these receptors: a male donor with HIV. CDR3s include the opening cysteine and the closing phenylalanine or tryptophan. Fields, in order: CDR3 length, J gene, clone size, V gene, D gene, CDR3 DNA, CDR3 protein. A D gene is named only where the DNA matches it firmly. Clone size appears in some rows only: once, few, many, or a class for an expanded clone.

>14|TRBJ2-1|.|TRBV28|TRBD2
TGTGCCAGCACCGGGGGGGCCCCCTACAATGAGCAGTTCTTC
CASTGGAPYNEQFF
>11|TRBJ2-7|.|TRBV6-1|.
TGTGCCAGCAGGAGACCCTACGAGCAGTACTTC
CASRRPYEQYF
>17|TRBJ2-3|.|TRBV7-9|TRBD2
TGTGCCAGCAGCCCGGGGGGTGGGGGAGCTGGCACAGATACGCAGTATTTT
CASSPGGGGAGTDTQYF
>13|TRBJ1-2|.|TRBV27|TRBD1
TGTGCCAGCAGTTTCGGGACAGACTATGGCTACACCTTC
CASSFGTDYGYTF
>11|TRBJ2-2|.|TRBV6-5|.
TGTGCCACACATAACACCGGGGAGCTGTTTTTT
CATHNTGELFF
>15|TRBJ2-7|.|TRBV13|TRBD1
TGTGCCAGCAGCGCCGGACAGGGCGCCTTCTACGAGCAGTACTTC
CASSAGQGAFYEQYF
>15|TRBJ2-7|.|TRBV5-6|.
TGTGCCAGCAGCTCCGGGACATTGAGCTCCTACGAGCAGTACTTC
CASSSGTLSSYEQYF
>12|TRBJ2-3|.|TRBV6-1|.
TGTGCCAGCAGCCTACAGGGAGATACGCAGTATTTT
CASSLQGDTQYF
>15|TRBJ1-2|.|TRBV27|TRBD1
TGTGCCAGCAGAAGGGGACAGGGGGCGTTCTATGGCTACACCTTC
CASRRGQGAFYGYTF
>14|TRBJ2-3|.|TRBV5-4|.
TGTGCCAGCAGCTTGACAGGGTCCGCAGATACGCAGTATTTT
CASSLTGSADTQYF
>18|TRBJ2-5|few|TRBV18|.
TGTGCCAGCTCACCACCGCAGGCAGGACCGCTTTACCAAGAGACCCAGTACTTC
CASSPPQAGPLYQETQYF
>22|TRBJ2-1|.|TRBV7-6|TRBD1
TGTGCCAGCAGCTTAGTTCCAGGGGGCAGGGCCTCGCCCCTCACGCCCCTCAATGAGCAGTTCTTC
CASSLVPGGRASPLTPLNEQFF
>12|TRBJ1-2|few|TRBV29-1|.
TGCAGCGTTGATACGACCCCTTGGGGCTACACCTTC
CSVDTTPWGYTF
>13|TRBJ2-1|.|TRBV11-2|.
TGTGCCAGCAGCTTGGGATCCCACAATGAGCAGTTCTTC
CASSLGSHNEQFF
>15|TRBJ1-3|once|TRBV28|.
TGTGCCAGCAGTCCATCTTCAGGGTGGGGAAACACCATATATTTT
CASSPSSGWGNTIYF
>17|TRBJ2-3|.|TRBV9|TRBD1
TGTGCCAGCAGCGCCATACAGGGGCCTCCCTTCACAGATACGCAGTATTTT
CASSAIQGPPFTDTQYF
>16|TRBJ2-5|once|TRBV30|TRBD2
TGTGCCTGGAGTGTATACAAGCGGGGGCTCCAAGAGACCCAGTACTTC
CAWSVYKRGLQETQYF
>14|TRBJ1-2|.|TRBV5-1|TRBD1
TGCGCCAGCAGCTTTACCGGGACAGGGGGTGGCTACACCTTC
CASSFTGTGGGYTF